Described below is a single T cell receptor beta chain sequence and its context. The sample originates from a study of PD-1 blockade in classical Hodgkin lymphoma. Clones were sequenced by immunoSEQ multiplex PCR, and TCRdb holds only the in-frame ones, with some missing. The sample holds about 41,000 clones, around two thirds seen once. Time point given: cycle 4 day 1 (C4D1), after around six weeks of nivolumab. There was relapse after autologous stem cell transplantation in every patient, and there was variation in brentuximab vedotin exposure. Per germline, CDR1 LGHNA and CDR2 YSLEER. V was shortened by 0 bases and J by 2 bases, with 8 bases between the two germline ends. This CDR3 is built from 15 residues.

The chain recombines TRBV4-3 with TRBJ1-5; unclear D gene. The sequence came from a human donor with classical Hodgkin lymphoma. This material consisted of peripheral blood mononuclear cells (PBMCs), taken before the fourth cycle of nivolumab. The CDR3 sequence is CASSQEAGGNQPQHF. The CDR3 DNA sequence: TGCGCCAGCAGCCAAGAGGCGGGTGGCAATCAGCCCCAGCATTTT.